The 20 T cell receptor beta chains reported below all come from one sample, sequenced in a study of OX40 agonist ivuxolimab in advanced cancers. TCRdb keeps only in-frame clones here, not all; method: immunoSEQ multiplex PCR. The sample has around 65,000 clones; 91% are singletons. This specimen consisted of CD4+ or CD8+ T cells sorted from blood, obtained in a trial of the OX40 agonist ivuxolimab. The receptors here all came from an adult with an advanced solid tumor such as melanoma, head and neck, liver or kidney cancer.

The gene calls are TRBV19 and TRBJ2-1; D is ambiguous. Looked up from germline, CDR1 is LNHDA and CDR2 is SQIVND (reference sequence). With 5 bases removed from V and 9 bases from J, the gap between germline ends came to 14 bases. The CDR3 is 13 amino acids. This CDR3 is CASSVRSGSEQFF. The CDR3 nucleotides read TGTGCCAGTAGTGTACGATCGGGTAGTGAGCAGTTCTTC.

CDR3 nucleotides: TGCAGCGTCATTAACAGGGACTCTAACTATGGCTACACCTTC. Amino acid sequence: CSVINRDSNYGYTF. The rearrangement uses TRBV29-1 and TRBJ1-2; perhaps TRBD1 as D (6 bases). V was trimmed by 6 bases and J by 0 bases, leaving 14 bases between them. This CDR3 is 14 amino acids long. The germline V gene encodes CDR1 SQVTM and CDR2 ANQGSEA.

The chain recombines TRBV29-1 with TRBJ1-2; the match to TRBD1 covers 12 bases. The CDR3 runs 12 residues. CDR1 and CDR2 from the germline V gene are SQVTM and ANQGSEA. V was pared by 6 bases and J by 6 bases, with 2 bases of the junction left unmatched. The CDR3: CSVGTGGNGYTF. The CDR3 DNA follows: TGCAGCGTGGGGACAGGGGGCAATGGCTACACCTTC.

This clone came up many times. The chain carries TRBV19 and TRBJ2-2; TRBD1 aligns across 10 bases. Germline assignment: CDR1 LNHDA and CDR2 SQIVND (reference sequence). The V and J ends lost 10 bases and 4 bases, in that order; junction bases with no gene match: 6. The CDR3 has 14 amino acids. The CDR3 DNA reads TGTGCCACGTGGACAGGGGGGCCCACCGGGGAGCTGTTTTTT. It is translated as CATWTGGPTGELFF.

The chain couples TRBV2 to TRBJ2-7; no definite D call. Germline values: CDR1 SNHLY, CDR2 FYNNEI. The length of the CDR3 is 12 residues. The V gene lost 7 bases and the J gene lost 3 bases, with 10 bases spanning the gap. CDR3 coding DNA: TGTGCCAGCAAACCGGAGTACTACGAGCAGTACTTC. This gives the protein CASKPEYYEQYF. Complete variable domain (other parts from reference TRBV2 and TRBJ2-7): EPEVTQTPSHQVTQMGQEVILRCVPISNHLYFYWYRQILGQKVEFLVSFYNNEISEKSEIFDDQFSVERPDGSNFTLKIRSTKLEDSAMYFCASKPEYYEQYFGPGTRLTVT.

The chain links TRBV18 to TRBJ2-1; no clear D. Per the germline V gene, CDR1 is KGHSH and CDR2 is LQKENI. Trimming removed 1 base at V and 3 bases at J, with 4 bases between. The CDR3 is 13 residues long. DNA of the CDR3: TGTGCCAGCTCACCACGGGGCTACAATGAGCAGTTCTTC. Amino acid sequence: CASSPRGYNEQFF.

The chain couples TRBV6-5 to TRBJ2-1; D is perhaps TRBD2 (5 bases). This CDR3 has 15 residues. Trimming stripped 5 bases from V and 0 bases from J, with 11 bases between. Germline CDR1 is MNHEY and CDR2 is SVGAGI. As DNA, the CDR3 is TGTGCCAGCAGTCCGAGGGTAAGCTCCTACAATGAGCAGTTCTTC. Translation gives CASSPRVSSYNEQFF.

V gene TRBV6-5 combines with J gene TRBJ2-2; the D is unclear. Germline V gene sequence: CDR1 MNHEY, CDR2 SVGAGI. V gave up 3 bases and J gave up 10 bases, with 6 bases separating them. The length of the CDR3 is 11 residues. CDR3 bases: TGTGCCAGCAGTTATGCCGCGGAGCTGTTTTTT. Its protein is CASSYAAELFF.

The chain employs TRBV6-4 and TRBJ1-1; TRBD1 agrees at 7 bases. The CDR3 has 14 amino acids. The germline gives CDR1 MRHNA, CDR2 SNTAGT. The junction had 8 bases not matched to a gene; V was cut back by 5 bases and J by 5 bases. CDR3 in DNA: TGTGCCAGCAGTTTATCAGGGGGGGAGACTGAAGCTTTCTTT. It encodes CASSLSGGETEAFF.

The chain recombines TRBV27 with TRBJ1-1; 9 bases agree with TRBD1. V dropped 6 bases and J dropped 4; count of bases not matched to a gene: 3. The CDR3 has 13 residues. The germline gives CDR1 MNHEY, CDR2 SMNVEV (reference sequence). The CDR3 protein is CASRVQGATEAFF. The DNA for the CDR3 is TGTGCCAGCAGGGTACAGGGGGCCACTGAAGCTTTCTTT.

This clone occurred once. The J gene is TRBJ2-3, the V gene TRBV19; a weak D match, TRBD2 (5 bases). CDR3 length equals 16 residues. Germline V gene data show CDR1 as LNHDA and CDR2 as SQIVND (reference sequence). Trimming took off 4 bases at V and 5 bases at J, with 19 bases between the two ends. CDR3 nucleotide sequence: TGTGCCAGTAGTAATGAGCCACCGACTAAGGAAGATACGCAGTATTTT. Translating gives CASSNEPPTKEDTQYF. Looking up the rest from reference TRBV19 and TRBJ2-3 gives the full variable domain: DGGITQSPKYLFRKEGQNVTLSCEQNLNHDAMYWYRQDPGQGLRLIYYSQIVNDFQKGDIAEGYSVSREKKESFPLTVTSAQKNPTAFYLCASSNEPPTKEDTQYFGPGTRLTVL.

The gene calls are TRBV4-1 and TRBJ1-1, with D possibly being TRBD1 (5 bases). Germline V gives CDR1 MGHRA, CDR2 YSYEKL. Trimming removed 0 bases from V and 3 bases from J, with 11 bases in between. This CDR3 has 15 residues. The CDR3 spells CASSQEGTEDTEAFF. In DNA form, the CDR3 reads TGCGCCAGCAGCCAAGAAGGGACTGAGGACACTGAAGCTTTCTTT.

DNA of the CDR3: TGTGCCAGCAGGGACAGTAACTCGAATTCACCCCTCCACTTT. Protein sequence: CASRDSNSNSPLHF. The V gene is TRBV6-6, the J gene TRBJ1-6, with D maybe TRBD1 (6 bases). Trimming removed 6 bases from V and 7 bases from J, with 13 bases in between. Germline V gene sequence: CDR1 MNHNY, CDR2 SVGAGI (reference sequence). CDR3 length: 14 residues.

The V and J genes are TRBV5-4 and TRBJ2-2; 7 bases agree with TRBD1. This CDR3 is built from 15 residues. V gave up 5 bases and J gave up 1 base; unmatched junction bases: 5. Germline lookup yields CDR1 SGHNT and CDR2 YYREEE (reference sequence). The CDR3 DNA follows: TGTGCCAGCAGGGAGACAGGGCTGAACACCGGGGAGCTGTTTTTT. Translation: CASRETGLNTGELFF.

This clone was recorded only once. The chain employs TRBV18 and TRBJ2-1, with D possibly matching TRBD2 (6 bases). Trimming took off 4 bases at V and 7 bases at J, with 8 bases between the two ends. CDR1 and CDR2 (germline): KGHSH, LQKENI. The length of the CDR3 is 12 residues. The CDR3 nucleotides read TGTGCCAGCTCACTCGGGGGAAATGAGCAGTTCTTC. It is translated as CASSLGGNEQFF.

This chain joins TRBV2 and TRBJ1-5; D possibly corresponds to TRBD1 (6 bases). V was trimmed by 5 bases and J by 3 bases, leaving 14 bases between them. Germline lookup yields CDR1 SNHLY and CDR2 FYNNEI. This CDR3 has 15 residues. The DNA for the CDR3 is TGTGCCAGCAGTTCCCTCCGGGGGCCCAATCAGCCCCAGCATTTT. Its translation: CASSSLRGPNQPQHF.

J is TRBJ2-7 and V is TRBV11-2; D gene ambiguous. This CDR3 comprises 13 residues. The germline CDR1 and CDR2 sequences are SGHAT and FQNNGV. Trimming cost V 5 bases and J 0 bases, with 8 bases left between them. The CDR3 is CASSLGSSYEQYF. CDR3 coding DNA: TGTGCCAGCAGCCTCGGGTCCTCCTACGAGCAGTACTTC.

The rearrangement links TRBV9 to TRBJ1-6; D remains ambiguous. Germline values: CDR1 SGDLS, CDR2 YYNGEE. This CDR3 comprises 15 residues. The germline V and J ends were trimmed by 3 bases and 7 bases, with 14 bases remaining between them. The DNA for the CDR3 is TGTGCCAGCAGCGGCGGAGTCAGGCCCAATTCACCCCTCCACTTT. This codes for CASSGGVRPNSPLHF.

The chain joins TRBV12-5 to TRBJ2-7; D unresolved. The CDR3 is 11 amino acids. Per the germline V gene, CDR1 is LGHNT and CDR2 is FRNRAP. V was clipped by 0 bases and J by 7 bases, with 4 bases between them. The CDR3 bases are TGTGCTAGTGGTTTGGTTGGTGAGCAGTACTTC. This encodes CASGLVGEQYF.

This clone was picked up a small number of times. The J gene is TRBJ1-5, the V gene TRBV27; possible D gene TRBD1, 5 bases. Trimming left V 3 bases short and J 7 bases short, with 7 bases between. CDR3 length equals 12 residues. The V gene's germline CDR1 is MNHEY and CDR2 SMNVEV (reference sequence). The CDR3 nucleotides are TGTGCCAGCAGTTTCGGGGGACAGCCCCAGCATTTT. Its protein is CASSFGGQPQHF.